A selection of T cell receptor beta chains follows, all from one sample in a study of blood T cell repertoires in COVID-19. The assay was immunoSEQ multiplex PCR, and TCRdb's table has in-frame clones only and misses some. The sample lists 65,000 to 100,000 clones; approximately 80% were seen once. The sample consisted of peripheral blood. These receptor sequences come from a woman over 75 with acute or convalescent COVID-19. CDR3s include the opening cysteine and the closing phenylalanine or tryptophan. D genes are given only for firm matches. Rows give clone size only sometimes, using once, few, many, or a class for an expanded clone.

D gene,J gene,clone size,V gene,CDR3 protein,CDR3 DNA
TRBD1,TRBJ1-3,-,TRBV11-3,CASSSLQGAGNTIYF,TGTGCCAGCAGCTCACTACAGGGGGCTGGAAACACCATATATTTT
TRBD1,TRBJ1-2,few,TRBV10-3,CAITRDSINYGYTF,TGTGCCATCACCCGGGACAGTATCAACTATGGCTACACCTTC
-,TRBJ2-6,-,TRBV24-1,CATSDGLRESISGANVLTF,TGTGCCACCAGTGATGGCCTCCGGGAATCGATCTCTGGGGCCAACGTCCTGACTTTC
TRBD2,TRBJ2-3,-,TRBV28,CASILAGTSTDTQYF,TGTGCCAGCATCCTAGCGGGGACTAGCACAGATACGCAGTATTTT
TRBD1,TRBJ2-1,-,TRBV27,CASSLTGQGTTREQFF,TGTGCCAGCAGTTTAACGGGACAGGGGACCACCCGAGAGCAGTTCTTC
TRBD2,TRBJ2-5,-,TRBV29-1,CSVEVTSGVYETQYF,TGCAGCGTTGAAGTGACTAGCGGGGTGTATGAGACCCAGTACTTC
-,TRBJ1-2,-,TRBV4-3,CASSQEGGSYGYTF,TGCGCCAGCAGCCAAGAGGGGGGGAGCTATGGCTACACCTTC
-,TRBJ2-6,-,TRBV19,CASSIEMSSGANVLTF,TGTGCCAGTAGTATAGAAATGAGCTCTGGGGCCAACGTCCTGACTTTC
-,TRBJ2-2,-,TRBV6-5,CASSYFGQGVGGELFF,TGTGCCAGCAGTTACTTCGGGCAGGGCGTCGGCGGGGAGCTGTTTTTT
TRBD1,TRBJ1-4,once,TRBV7-9,CASSLTGPDEKLFF,TGTGCCAGCAGCTTGACAGGGCCTGATGAAAAACTGTTTTTT
-,TRBJ1-1,few,TRBV10-2,CASSEPAGPLNTEAFF,TGCGCCAGCAGTGAGCCAGCGGGACCGCTGAACACTGAAGCTTTCTTT
TRBD1,TRBJ1-1,-,TRBV28,CASSSPRQGSSKRWVF,TGTGCCAGCAGTTCGCCCCGACAGGGGAGTTCTAAACGTTGGGTCTTT
-,TRBJ1-1,-,TRBV18,CASSPSRTENTEAFF,TGTGCCAGCTCACCCAGTAGGACAGAGAACACTGAAGCTTTCTTT
-,TRBJ2-1,-,TRBV5-1,CASSLQPQGHNEQFF,TGCGCCAGCAGCCTACAGCCCCAAGGTCACAATGAGCAGTTCTTC
TRBD2,TRBJ2-7,-,TRBV11-3,CASSPIARRTSGNYEQYF,TGTGCCAGCAGCCCGATTGCCCGACGGACTAGCGGGAACTACGAGCAGTACTTC
TRBD1,TRBJ1-3,-,TRBV28,CASSPRTGPISGNTIYF,TGTGCCAGCAGTCCCCGGACAGGGCCGATCTCTGGAAACACCATATATTTT
TRBD1,TRBJ1-6,-,TRBV27,CASSGLRQGYNSPLHF,TGTGCCAGCAGTGGGCTTAGACAGGGCTATAATTCACCCCTCCACTTT
TRBD1,TRBJ1-5,-,TRBV10-3,CATRQGSNQPQHF,TGTGCCACAAGACAGGGTAGCAATCAGCCCCAGCATTTT
TRBD1,TRBJ2-7,once,TRBV28,CASSEDRVPYEQYF,TGTGCCAGCAGCGAGGACAGGGTTCCCTACGAGCAGTACTTC
TRBD1,TRBJ1-2,-,TRBV9,CASSVEGATGNYGYTF,TGTGCCAGCAGCGTAGAGGGGGCGACCGGGAACTATGGCTACACCTTC
-,TRBJ1-3,-,TRBV3-1/TRBV3-2,CASTRNWDRTGRPGNTIYF,TGTGCCAGCACCCGAAACTGGGATAGAACAGGACGGCCAGGAAACACCATATATTTT
-,TRBJ1-5,once,TRBV12-3/TRBV12-4,CASTLGGQPQHF,TGTGCCAGCACCCTGGGGGGGCAGCCCCAGCATTTT
TRBD1,TRBJ2-3,few,TRBV19,CASRLGQGVPDTQYF,TGTGCCAGTAGGCTGGGACAGGGGGTTCCAGATACGCAGTATTTT
-,TRBJ2-3,once,TRBV5-4,CASSSGGPSTDTQYF,TGTGCCAGCAGCTCTGGAGGGCCCAGCACAGATACGCAGTATTTT
-,TRBJ1-2,-,TRBV3-1/TRBV3-2,CASSQGNRAYGYTF,TGTGCCAGCAGCCAAGGAAACAGGGCCTATGGCTACACCTTC
-,TRBJ1-3,-,TRBV3-1/TRBV3-2,CASSQQDSYSGNTIYF,TGTGCCAGCAGCCAACAGGACAGCTACTCTGGAAACACCATATATTTT
-,TRBJ1-3,-,TRBV27,CASSSRTNSGNTIYF,TGTGCCAGCAGTTCCCGGACAAACTCGGGAAACACCATATATTTT
TRBD1,TRBJ1-2,-,TRBV19,CATGDRGQIKYGYTF,TGTGCCACCGGGGACAGGGGGCAAATAAAATATGGCTACACCTTC
-,TRBJ2-7,-,TRBV27,CASTPGYPPVYF,TGTGCCAGCACCCCCGGGTACCCCCCGGTGTACTTC
TRBD1,TRBJ1-2,-,TRBV28,CASSLSQGALGYTF,TGTGCCAGCAGTTTATCACAGGGGGCGCTAGGCTACACCTTC
-,TRBJ1-1,-,TRBV3-1/TRBV3-2,CASSPRTAISAFF,TGTGCCAGCAGCCCCCGGACAGCGATCAGTGCTTTCTTT
TRBD2,TRBJ2-5,-,TRBV4-1,CASSQDMAGGSTSGSRAQYF,TGCGCCAGCAGCCAAGATATGGCAGGGGGATCGACTAGCGGTTCTCGGGCCCAGTACTTC
TRBD2,TRBJ2-1,once,TRBV9,CASSVAGRGGYNEQFF,TGTGCCAGCAGCGTAGCAGGGCGGGGGGGTTACAATGAGCAGTTCTTC
TRBD1,TRBJ1-5,-,TRBV18,CASSPPAGGVGNQPQHF,TGTGCCAGCTCACCTCCTGCAGGGGGAGTGGGCAATCAGCCCCAGCATTTT
TRBD2,TRBJ2-1,-,TRBV7-3,CASSDGSGTSPYNEQFF,TGTGCCAGCAGCGACGGTAGCGGGACCTCACCATACAATGAGCAGTTCTTC
-,TRBJ1-3,-,TRBV9,CASSVELRATTGNTIYF,TGTGCCAGCAGCGTAGAGTTGAGGGCGACCACGGGAAACACCATATATTTT
-,TRBJ2-1,-,TRBV9,CASSLIPSYNEQFF,TGTGCCAGCAGCCTTATTCCCTCCTACAATGAGCAGTTCTTC
-,TRBJ2-3,-,TRBV4-3,CASSQDLSSETDTQYF,TGCGCCAGCAGCCAAGATCTCTCAAGCGAAACAGATACGCAGTATTTT
-,TRBJ1-1,-,TRBV6-4,CASSVEVNTEAFF,TGTGCCAGCAGTGTAGAGGTGAACACTGAAGCTTTCTTT
-,TRBJ2-7,-,TRBV14,CASSQDTSEQYF,TGTGCCAGCAGCCAAGATACATCCGAGCAGTACTTC
-,TRBJ1-5,-,TRBV7-8,CASSLVHRGETGYHSNQPQHF,TGTGCCAGCAGCTTAGTACATCGGGGAGAGACGGGCTACCACAGCAATCAGCCCCAGCATTTT
TRBD2,TRBJ2-2,few,TRBV7-2,CASSSLSGGTGELFF,TGTGCCAGCAGCTCCCTTAGCGGGGGGACCGGGGAGCTGTTTTTT
-,TRBJ2-5,-,TRBV13,CASSLGLPIQETQYF,TGTGCCAGCAGCTTAGGACTCCCCATCCAAGAGACCCAGTACTTC
-,TRBJ1-2,once,TRBV7-2,CASSPVGYGYTF,TGTGCCAGCAGCCCCGTCGGCTATGGCTACACCTTC
TRBD2,TRBJ2-5,-,TRBV6-5,CASSYSRGGLGETQYF,TGTGCCAGCAGTTACTCGCGGGGGGGCCTGGGAGAGACCCAGTACTTC
TRBD1,TRBJ1-1,-,TRBV18,CASSPKGQGAYTEAFF,TGTGCCAGCTCACCAAAGGGACAGGGGGCATACACTGAAGCTTTCTTT
-,TRBJ2-7,-,TRBV7-2,CASSLRQGISYEQYF,TGTGCCAGCAGCCTACGCCAGGGGATCTCCTACGAGCAGTACTTC
-,TRBJ2-2,-,TRBV5-1,CASRPGSANTGELFF,TGCGCCAGCAGGCCGGGTTCCGCGAACACCGGGGAGCTGTTTTTT
-,TRBJ1-5,-,TRBV2,CASSEDSSPNQPQHF,TGTGCCAGCAGTGAGGACAGCAGCCCTAATCAGCCCCAGCATTTT